This T cell receptor beta chain appears in the sequencing data of a study of blood T cells in healthy people across ages. As for the study in general: T cells yielded about one barcoded beta molecule per two cells through template switching.

Alongside a J-beta primer mix, a sample-barcoded 5' primer served in a second PCR lasting roughly 7 to 11 cycles. MiXCR, applied by TCRdb to the 5' RACE reads, yields one record per CDR3 protein. Of approximately 1,000,000 distinct CDR3 sequences listed, around two fifths are singletons. The germline V gene has CDR1 SGHAT and CDR2 FQDESV (reference sequence). The CDR3 runs 14 residues. The sample taken for sequencing was blood. This rearrangement joins TRBV11-1 to TRBJ2-5; either TRBD1 or TRBD2 may supply D (5 bases each). Judging by the DNA end, TRBJ2-7 fits better; the J call may be wrong. The receptor was derived from a man between 18 and 35 years old in good health. CDR3 DNA: TGTGCCAGCAGCTCCCGGGACGGGCTCTACGAGCAGTACTTC. As protein: CASSSRDGLYEQYF.